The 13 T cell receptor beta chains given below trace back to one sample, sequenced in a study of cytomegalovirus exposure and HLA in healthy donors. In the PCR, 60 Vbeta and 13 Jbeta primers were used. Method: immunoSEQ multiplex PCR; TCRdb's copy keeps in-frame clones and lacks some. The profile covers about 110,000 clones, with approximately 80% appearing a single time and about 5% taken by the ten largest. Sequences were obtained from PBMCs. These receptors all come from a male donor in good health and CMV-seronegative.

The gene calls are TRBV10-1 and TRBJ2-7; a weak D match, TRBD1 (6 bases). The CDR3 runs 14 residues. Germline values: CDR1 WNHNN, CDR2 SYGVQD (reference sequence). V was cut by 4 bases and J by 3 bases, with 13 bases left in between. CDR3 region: CASSAQGKDYEQYF. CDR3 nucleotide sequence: TGCGCCAGCAGTGCCCAGGGGAAGGACTACGAGCAGTACTTC.

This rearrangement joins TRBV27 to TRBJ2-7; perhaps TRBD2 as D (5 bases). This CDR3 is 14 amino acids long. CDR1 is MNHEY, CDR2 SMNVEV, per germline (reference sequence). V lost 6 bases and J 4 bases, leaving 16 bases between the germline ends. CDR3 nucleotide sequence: TGTGCCAGCAGCCGTACGAGGGATCTATACGAGCAGTACTTC. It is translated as CASSRTRDLYEQYF.

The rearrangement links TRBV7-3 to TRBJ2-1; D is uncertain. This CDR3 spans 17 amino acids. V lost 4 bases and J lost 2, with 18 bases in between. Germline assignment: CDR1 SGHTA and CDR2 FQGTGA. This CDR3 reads CASSSLTGSRPYNEQFF. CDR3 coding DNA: TGTGCCAGCAGCTCCTTGACTGGGTCTAGGCCCTACAATGAGCAGTTCTTC.

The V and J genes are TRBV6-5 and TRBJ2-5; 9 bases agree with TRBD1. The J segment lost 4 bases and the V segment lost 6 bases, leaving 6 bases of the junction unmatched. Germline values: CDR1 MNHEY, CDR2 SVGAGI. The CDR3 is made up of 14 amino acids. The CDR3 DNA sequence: TGTGCCAGCAGAAAATACAGGGGGCCAGAGACCCAGTACTTC. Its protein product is CASRKYRGPETQYF.

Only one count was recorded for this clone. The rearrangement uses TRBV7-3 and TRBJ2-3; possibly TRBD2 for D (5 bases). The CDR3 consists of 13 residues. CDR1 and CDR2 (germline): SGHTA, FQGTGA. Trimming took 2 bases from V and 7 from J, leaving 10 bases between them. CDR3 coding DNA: TGTGCCAGCAGCTTAGTGCAGACTAATACGCAGTATTTT. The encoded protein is CASSLVQTNTQYF.

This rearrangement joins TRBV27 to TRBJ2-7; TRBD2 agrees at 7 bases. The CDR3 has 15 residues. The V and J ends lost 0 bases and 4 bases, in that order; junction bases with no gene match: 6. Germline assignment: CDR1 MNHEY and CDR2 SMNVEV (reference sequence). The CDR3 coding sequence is TGTGCCAGCAGTTTATCCCCAGGGCGGGAGTACGAGCAGTACTTC. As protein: CASSLSPGREYEQYF.

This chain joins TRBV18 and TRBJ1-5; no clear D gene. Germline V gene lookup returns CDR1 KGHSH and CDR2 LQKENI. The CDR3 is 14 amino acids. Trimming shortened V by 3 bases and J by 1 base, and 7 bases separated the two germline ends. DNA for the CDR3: TGTGCCAGCTCACCGGAGGGAAGCAATCAGCCCCAGCATTTT. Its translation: CASSPEGSNQPQHF.

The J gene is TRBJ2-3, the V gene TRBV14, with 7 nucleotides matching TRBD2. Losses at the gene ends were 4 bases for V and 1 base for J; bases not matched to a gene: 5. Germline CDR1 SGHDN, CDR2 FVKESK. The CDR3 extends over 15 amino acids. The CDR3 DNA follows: TGTGCCAGCAGCCTAGCCCTAGCGGGCACAGATACGCAGTATTTT. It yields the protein CASSLALAGTDTQYF.

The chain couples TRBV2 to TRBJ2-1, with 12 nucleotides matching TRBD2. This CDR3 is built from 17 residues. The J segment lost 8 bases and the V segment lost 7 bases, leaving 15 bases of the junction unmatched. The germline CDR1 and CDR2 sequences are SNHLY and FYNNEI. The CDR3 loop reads CASKPLTSGRLSDEQFF. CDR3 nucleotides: TGTGCCAGCAAACCCCTGACTAGCGGGAGATTAAGCGATGAGCAGTTCTTC.

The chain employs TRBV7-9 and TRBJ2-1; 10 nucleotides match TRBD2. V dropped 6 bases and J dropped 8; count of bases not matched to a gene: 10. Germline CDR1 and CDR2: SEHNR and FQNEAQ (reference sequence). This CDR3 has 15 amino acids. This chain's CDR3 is CASSPSGGVGDEQFF. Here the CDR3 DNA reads TGTGCCAGCAGTCCTAGCGGGGGCGTAGGAGATGAGCAGTTCTTC.

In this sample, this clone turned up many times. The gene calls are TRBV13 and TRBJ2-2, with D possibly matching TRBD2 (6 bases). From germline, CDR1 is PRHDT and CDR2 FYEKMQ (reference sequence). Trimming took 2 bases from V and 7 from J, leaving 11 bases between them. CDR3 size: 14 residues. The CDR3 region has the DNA TGTGCCAGCAGCTTAAGCTGGGGAGGCGGGGAGCTGTTTTTT. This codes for CASSLSWGGGELFF.

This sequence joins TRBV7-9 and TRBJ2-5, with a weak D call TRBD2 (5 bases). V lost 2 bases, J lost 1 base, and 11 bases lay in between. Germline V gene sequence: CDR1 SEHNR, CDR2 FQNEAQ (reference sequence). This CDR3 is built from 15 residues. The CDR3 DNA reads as TGTGCCAGCAGCTTAATGCGGGCTTTCCAAGAGACCCAGTACTTC. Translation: CASSLMRAFQETQYF.

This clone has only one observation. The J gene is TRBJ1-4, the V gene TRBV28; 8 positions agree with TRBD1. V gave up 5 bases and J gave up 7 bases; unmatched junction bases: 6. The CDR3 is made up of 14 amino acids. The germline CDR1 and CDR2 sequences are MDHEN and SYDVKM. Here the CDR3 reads CASSTGQGSEKLFF. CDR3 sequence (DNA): TGTGCCAGCAGTACCGGACAGGGCTCTGAAAAACTGTTTTTT.